The 25 T cell receptor beta chains listed next were all sequenced from one sample in a study of shared clonotypes between healthy human individuals. Sequencing was performed with immunoSEQ multiplex PCR; in TCRdb, only in-frame clones are kept and a portion is missing. The profile shows about 1 million clones, approximately 80% of them singletons. The sample was memory CD4+ T cells from PBMCs. Subset specified: CD45RA-negative fraction. Every receptor here comes from a man aged 18 to 35 in good health. Some clones in this sample may be carry-over from other donors' samples.

This rearrangement joins TRBV2 to TRBJ2-3, with 7 nucleotides matching TRBD2. The CDR3 is 17 residues long. CDR1 is SNHLY and CDR2 is FYNNEI in the germline V gene. Trimming took 0 bases from V and 1 from J; bases not matched to a gene: 7. CDR3 sequence reads: CASSEAYVTSGTDTQYF. The CDR3 DNA is TGTGCCAGCAGTGAAGCGTATGTTACTAGCGGCACAGATACGCAGTATTTT.

The V gene is TRBV5-8, the J gene TRBJ2-7; D is unresolved. The V and J ends lost 2 bases and 3 bases respectively, with 3 bases between them. Germline V gene sequence: CDR1 SGHTS, CDR2 YDEGEE. This CDR3 is built from 11 residues. CDR3: CASSFFYEQYF. In nucleotides, the CDR3 is TGTGCCAGCAGCTTCTTCTACGAGCAGTACTTC.

The V call is TRBV5-1, the J call TRBJ2-2; D remains ambiguous. V was trimmed by 1 base and J by 3 bases, leaving 7 bases between them. The germline V gene has CDR1 SGHRS and CDR2 YFSETQ. The CDR3 is 14 residues long. The CDR3 protein is CASSLRAYTGELFF. In DNA form, the CDR3 reads TGCGCCAGCAGCTTGAGGGCTTACACCGGGGAGCTGTTTTTT.

Only a few counts were recorded for this clone. Other DNA sequences in the sample encode the same CDR3. CDR3 region: CASSYSRGDTEAFF. CDR3 coding DNA: TGTGCCAGCAGTTACTCGCGGGGGGATACTGAAGCTTTCTTT. This chain joins TRBV6-6 and TRBJ1-1, with D perhaps matching TRBD1 (5 bases). The CDR3 is 14 residues long. The V end lost 0 bases, the J end lost 5 bases, and 10 bases lay between the germline ends. Germline CDR1 MNHNY, CDR2 SVGAGI (reference sequence).

Only a few counts were recorded for this clone. The rearrangement joins TRBV5-1 to TRBJ1-3; 7 bases are shared with TRBD1. V was pared by 1 base and J by 0 bases, with 7 bases of the junction left unmatched. Germline values: CDR1 SGHRS, CDR2 YFSETQ. CDR3 size: 17 residues. In nucleotides, the CDR3 is TGCGCCAGCAGCTTGTTGGCCTGGGACAGCTCTGGAAACACCATATATTTT. As protein: CASSLLAWDSSGNTIYF.

The V gene is TRBV7-3, the J gene TRBJ2-1; a possible D gene is TRBD2 (5 bases). Germline loops: CDR1 SGHTA, CDR2 FQGTGA. V lost 4 bases to trimming and J lost 9 bases, with 19 bases between them. This CDR3 is built from 15 residues. CDR3: CASSSPRGPVSEQFF. CDR3 DNA sequence: TGTGCCAGCAGCTCTCCTCGCGGGCCTGTTTCTGAGCAGTTCTTC.

The rearrangement links TRBV5-6 to TRBJ2-3; 9 bases are a match to TRBD2. J gave up 2 bases and V 4 bases, and 8 bases lay outside the gene matches. Germline assignment: CDR1 SGHDT and CDR2 YYEEEE. The length of the CDR3 is 16 residues. The CDR3 here is CASSPPGGRATDTQYF. For the CDR3, the DNA is TGTGCCAGCAGCCCCCCTGGCGGGAGGGCCACAGATACGCAGTATTTT.

This chain links TRBV2 with TRBJ1-3; TRBD1 aligns across 7 bases. The germline gives CDR1 SNHLY, CDR2 FYNNEI. The CDR3 covers 14 residues. Trimming cost V 6 bases and J 0 bases; bases outside gene matches: 2. CDR3 protein: CASSDRASGNTIYF. The CDR3 coding sequence is TGTGCCAGCAGCGACAGGGCCTCTGGAAACACCATATATTTT.

This clone was observed once. The chain uses TRBV28 and TRBJ1-1; TRBD1 might be the D (6 bases). The CDR3 has 15 residues. The ends were cut back, 8 bases at V and 4 bases at J, with 20 bases in the middle. In germline, CDR1 is MDHEN, CDR2 SYDVKM. The CDR3 DNA is TGTGCCAGCTCCACAGTTCACAGGGAAATCACTGAAGCTTTCTTT. Translating gives CASSTVHREITEAFF.

As regards this clone: Other DNA variants within this sample encode the same CDR3. The rearrangement links TRBV2 to TRBJ2-7; D might be TRBD2 (7 bases). This CDR3 has 13 residues. Germline CDR1 and CDR2: SNHLY and FYNNEI. V shed 4 bases and J shed 4 bases, with 11 bases lying between them. The CDR3 here is CASSVGGRYEQYF. The CDR3 DNA sequence: TGTGCCAGCAGTGTCGGGGGGCGGTACGAGCAGTACTTC.

The chain joins TRBV19 to TRBJ1-1; D might be TRBD1 (5 bases). The CDR3 is made up of 14 amino acids. CDR1 LNHDA and CDR2 SQIVND come from the germline V gene (reference sequence). Trimming removed 5 bases at V and 4 bases at J, with 14 bases between. The CDR3: CASSDGRRGTEAFF. As DNA, the CDR3 is TGTGCCAGTAGTGACGGACGGAGGGGCACTGAAGCTTTCTTT.

This sequence joins TRBV18 and TRBJ2-1; 10 bases agree with TRBD2. V trimming: 6 bases; J trimming: 6 bases; junction bases outside the gene matches: 8. Germline-derived CDR1 and CDR2 are KGHSH and LQKENI. The CDR3 is 15 residues long. CDR3 nucleotide sequence: TGTGCCAGCTCGCTTCTAGCGGGAGACCTCAATGAGCAGTTCTTC. Amino acid sequence: CASSLLAGDLNEQFF. Full variable domain (rest looked up from reference TRBV18 and TRBJ2-1): NAGVMQNPRHLVRRRGQEARLRCSPMKGHSHVYWYRQLPEEGLKFMVYLQKENIIDESGMPKERFSAEFPKEGPSILRIQQVVRGDSAAYFCASSLLAGDLNEQFFGPGTRLTVL.

The rearrangement joins TRBV21-1 to TRBJ2-5; the D call TRBD2 from the table was never checked on the DNA. The DNA matches TRBJ2-7 better at its end, which makes the J call doubtful. TRBV21-1 is classified as a pseudogene. This CDR3 is built from 10 residues. The chain's CDR3 is CASSAREQYF. The CDR3 region has the DNA TGTGCCAGCAGCGCCCGCGAGCAGTACTTC.

V and J are TRBV5-1 and TRBJ2-1; D not resolved. V was cut by 0 bases and J by 8 bases, with 18 bases left in between. This CDR3 contains 16 residues. The germline CDR1 and CDR2 sequences are SGHRS and YFSETQ. In nucleotides, the CDR3 is TGCGCCAGCAGCTTGGTATCTTTCGGTAAGGGCCATGAGCAGTTCTTC. Residues: CASSLVSFGKGHEQFF. Looking up the rest from reference TRBV5-1 and TRBJ2-1 gives the full variable domain: KAGVTQTPRYLIKTRGQQVTLSCSPISGHRSVSWYQQTPGQGLQFLFEYFSETQRNKGNFPGRFSGRQFSNSRSEMNVSTLELGDSALYLCASSLVSFGKGHEQFFGPGTRLTVL.

The J gene is TRBJ1-5, the V gene TRBV28; no firm D call. V shed 4 bases and J shed 0 bases, with 10 bases lying between them. Germline loops: CDR1 MDHEN, CDR2 SYDVKM. The CDR3 totals 15 residues. As DNA, the CDR3 is TGTGCCAGCAGTTCTTTAGAGTATAGCAATCAGCCCCAGCATTTT. Its protein is CASSSLEYSNQPQHF.

The DNA for the CDR3 is TGTGCCAGCATTGGGGGAGTGAACACCGGGGAGCTGTTTTTT. Its protein product is CASIGGVNTGELFF. The rearrangement links TRBV2 to TRBJ2-2; TRBD1 or TRBD2 may be the D gene (5 bases each). Between the trimmed V and J ends, which lost 7 bases and 1 base, there was a span of 10 bases. Looked up from germline, CDR1 is SNHLY and CDR2 is FYNNEI. This CDR3 contains 14 residues.

The chain uses TRBV27 and TRBJ2-3, with 11 nucleotides matching TRBD2. With V trimmed by 10 bases and J by 5 bases, 8 bases remained unmatched. The CDR3 sequence is 14 residues long. Germline V gene sequence: CDR1 MNHEY, CDR2 SMNVEV (reference sequence). The CDR3 region is CATADSGGGDTQYF. CDR3 DNA: TGTGCCACCGCGGATAGCGGGGGGGGAGATACGCAGTATTTT.

V and J are TRBV7-3 and TRBJ2-2; D might be TRBD2 (6 bases). Germline V gives CDR1 SGHTA, CDR2 FQGTGA. This CDR3 contains 16 residues. The V end lost 5 bases, the J end lost 6 bases, and 19 bases lay between the germline ends. CDR3 amino acids: CASSLTLSGFSGELFF. The DNA for the CDR3 is TGTGCCAGCAGCCTCACGCTAAGCGGGTTTTCCGGGGAGCTGTTTTTT.

The chain has TRBV9 and TRBJ2-4, with 7 bases that match TRBD1. The J segment lost 7 bases and the V segment lost 4 bases, leaving 11 bases of the junction unmatched. The CDR3 runs 15 residues. Germline-derived CDR1 and CDR2 are SGDLS and YYNGEE. CDR3 protein: CASSQTTGSGNIQYF. CDR3 nucleotides: TGTGCCAGCAGCCAAACGACAGGGTCCGGGAACATTCAGTACTTC. The entire variable domain, with the rest obtained from reference TRBV9 and TRBJ2-4, is as follows: DSGVTQTPKHLITATGQRVTLRCSPRSGDLSVYWYQQSLDQGLQFLIQYYNGEERAKGNILERFSAQQFPDLHSELNLSSLELGDSALYFCASSQTTGSGNIQYFGAGTRLSVL.

The CDR3: CASSTQSGTGSSYEQYF. The CDR3 DNA follows: TGTGCCAGCAGCACACAAAGCGGGACGGGCAGCTCCTACGAGCAGTACTTC. The chain has TRBV7-3 and TRBJ2-7, with 7 bases fitting TRBD2. V gave up 5 bases and J gave up 0 bases; unmatched junction bases: 13. This CDR3 has 17 residues. Per germline, CDR1 SGHTA and CDR2 FQGTGA.

The chain recombines TRBV7-3 with TRBJ2-1; 11 nucleotides align to TRBD2. In germline, CDR1 is SGHTA, CDR2 FQGTGA. This CDR3 comprises 15 residues. V lost 5 bases to trimming and J lost 6 bases; unmatched junction nucleotides: 6. The CDR3 DNA sequence: TGTGCCAGCAGCCCCGGACTAGCGGGCCGCAATGAGCAGTTCTTC. Residues: CASSPGLAGRNEQFF.

The CDR3 protein is CASSELGSYEQYF. The CDR3 bases are TGCGCCAGCAGTGAACTCGGATCCTACGAGCAGTACTTC. The gene calls are TRBV10-1 and TRBJ2-7; no definite D call. The CDR3 loop spans 13 amino acids. From germline, CDR1 is WNHNN and CDR2 SYGVQD (reference sequence). V lost 3 bases to trimming and J lost 1 base, with 7 bases between them.

Notes on this clone: The same CDR3 arises from other DNA sequences in this sample as well. The gene calls are TRBV7-3 and TRBJ2-1; 7 nucleotides line up with TRBD2. The V gene end was trimmed by 2 bases and the J gene end by 1 base; junction bases not matched to a gene: 2. The CDR3 has 15 residues. Germline loops: CDR1 SGHTA, CDR2 FQGTGA. CDR3 DNA sequence: TGTGCCAGCAGCTTATCTAGCGGATCCTACAATGAGCAGTTCTTC. As protein: CASSLSSGSYNEQFF. The entire variable domain, with the rest obtained from reference TRBV7-3 and TRBJ2-1, is as follows: GAGVSQTPSNKVTEKGKYVELRCDPISGHTALYWYRQSLGQGPEFLIYFQGTGAADDSGLPNDRFFAVRPEGSVSTLKIQRTERGDSAVYLCASSLSSGSYNEQFFGPGTRLTVL.

There are a few counts of this clone. V and J are TRBV6-6 and TRBJ1-1, with TRBD1 as a possible D gene (6 bases). The V gene lost 2 bases and the J gene lost 6 bases, with 10 bases spanning the gap. The CDR3 covers 13 residues. Germline CDR1 and CDR2: MNHNY and SVGAGI (reference sequence). The CDR3 is CASSYTGASEAFF. The DNA of the CDR3 is TGTGCCAGCAGTTACACGGGGGCCTCTGAAGCTTTCTTT.

The CDR3 spells CSVDKDRAGEKLFF. The CDR3 region has the DNA TGCAGCGTTGATAAGGATAGGGCGGGAGAAAAACTGTTTTTT. The V and J genes are TRBV29-1 and TRBJ1-4; D is unresolved. This CDR3 has 14 residues. The germline gives CDR1 SQVTM, CDR2 ANQGSEA. V lost 3 bases and J lost 8, with 16 bases in between.